A single sample is the source of the 3 T cell receptor beta chains below, sequenced in a study of shared clonotypes between healthy human individuals. The protocol was immunoSEQ multiplex PCR, while the TCRdb copy is restricted to in-frame clones and leaves out a portion. Of some 630,000 clones in the sample, approximately 75% were seen once. Material: memory CD4+ T cells sorted from blood. Subset denoted: CD45RA-negative fraction. The receptors were sampled from a woman aged 25 to 39 in good health.

CDR3 sequence (DNA): TGTGCCAGCACTAGACTAGCGGGAGTTCCCGGGGAGCTGTTTTTT. This sequence encodes CASTRLAGVPGELFF. The rearrangement uses TRBV2 and TRBJ2-2, with 12 bases that match TRBD2. Trimming took 7 bases from V and 6 from J; bases not matched to a gene: 6. The germline CDR1 and CDR2 sequences are SNHLY and FYNNEI. The length of the CDR3 is 15 residues.

Concerning this clone itself: Other nucleotide sequences from this sample produce the same CDR3. The J gene is TRBJ2-7, the V gene TRBV14; no firm D call. Trimming removed 4 bases at V and 3 bases at J, with 13 bases between. The CDR3 spans 14 residues. CDR1 is SGHDN, CDR2 FVKESK, per germline. DNA of the CDR3: TGTGCCAGCAGCCCAAGTCTGCTTCACTACGAGCAGTACTTC. It yields the protein CASSPSLLHYEQYF.

The genes are TRBV4-1 and TRBJ2-1, with unresolved D. With 0 bases removed from V and 6 bases from J, the gap between germline ends came to 18 bases. This CDR3 comprises 17 residues. Germline CDR1 MGHRA, CDR2 YSYEKL. CDR3 bases: TGCGCCAGCAGCCAAGATGAGGCGCGGAGTGGACCCAATGAGCAGTTCTTC. It yields the protein CASSQDEARSGPNEQFF.